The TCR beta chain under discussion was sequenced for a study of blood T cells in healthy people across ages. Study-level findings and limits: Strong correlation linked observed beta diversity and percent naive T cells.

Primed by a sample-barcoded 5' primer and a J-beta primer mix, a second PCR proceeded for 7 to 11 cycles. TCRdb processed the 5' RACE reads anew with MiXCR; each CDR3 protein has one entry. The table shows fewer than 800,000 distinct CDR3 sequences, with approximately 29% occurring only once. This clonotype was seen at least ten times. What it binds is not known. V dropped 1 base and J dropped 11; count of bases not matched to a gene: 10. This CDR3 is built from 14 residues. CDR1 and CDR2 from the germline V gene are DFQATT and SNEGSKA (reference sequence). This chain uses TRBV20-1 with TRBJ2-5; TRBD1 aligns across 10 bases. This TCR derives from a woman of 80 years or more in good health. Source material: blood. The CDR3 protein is CSARVRDRGWEQYF. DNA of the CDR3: TGCAGTGCTAGAGTCCGGGACAGGGGTTGGGAGCAGTACTTC.